These 13 T cell receptor beta chains came from one sample sequenced in a study of cytomegalovirus exposure and HLA in healthy donors. A multiplex PCR was run with 60 Vbeta primers and 13 Jbeta primers. Profiling relied on immunoSEQ multiplex PCR, and the TCRdb table lists in-frame clones only, not all of them. The sample consists of some 140,000 clones, roughly 70% of them appearing once. The material sequenced was PBMCs. These receptors all stem from a man younger than 40 in good health and CMV-seronegative.

The V call is TRBV6-5, the J call TRBJ2-1; 10 bases fit TRBD1. Per the germline V gene, CDR1 is MNHEY and CDR2 is SVGAGI. Trimming removed 6 bases from V and 7 bases from J; junction bases left unmatched: 9. The CDR3 totals 15 residues. The CDR3 spells CASSKDRGFWNEQFF. The DNA of the CDR3 is TGTGCCAGCAGCAAGGACAGGGGGTTTTGGAATGAGCAGTTCTTC.

The V gene is TRBV4-2, the J gene TRBJ1-1, with D perhaps TRBD1 (5 bases). V was pared by 2 bases and J by 0 bases, with 10 bases between. The CDR3 length is 15 residues. Germline V gene data show CDR1 as LGHNA and CDR2 as YNFKEQ. The CDR3 here is CASSQSDSMNTEAFF. In DNA form, the CDR3 reads TGTGCCAGCAGCCAATCTGACAGTATGAACACTGAAGCTTTCTTT.

The rearrangement links TRBV9 to TRBJ2-6; 13 nucleotides align to TRBD2. The CDR3 runs 17 residues. J was trimmed by 1 base and V by 5 bases; bases with no gene match: 3. Germline lookup yields CDR1 SGDLS and CDR2 YYNGEE. CDR3 loop: CASSWTSGGSGANVLTF. The DNA for the CDR3 is TGTGCCAGCAGTTGGACTAGCGGGGGATCTGGGGCCAACGTCCTGACTTTC.

J is TRBJ2-7 and V is TRBV4-2; TRBD2 might be the D (5 bases). Germline V CDR1 and CDR2: LGHNA, YNFKEQ. The length of the CDR3 is 14 residues. V was clipped by 5 bases and J by 5 bases, with 16 bases between them. CDR3 sequence reads: CASSSTPGYHEQYF. The CDR3 DNA is TGTGCCAGCAGCTCCACCCCGGGGTATCACGAGCAGTACTTC.

Concerning this clone: A junction boundary mismatches the germline segment, possibly from a read error. The chain joins TRBV6-1 to TRBJ2-7; 7 bases match TRBD1. Germline lookup yields CDR1 MNHNS and CDR2 SASEGT. There are 13 residues in the CDR3. In DNA, the CDR3 is TGTGCCAGCAGTGAAGCGACAGGGAGCGAGCGGTACTTC. Translated: CASSEATGSERYF.

V and J are TRBV7-6 and TRBJ1-3; weak D call: TRBD1 (5 bases). Between the trimmed V and J ends, which lost 6 bases and 4 bases, there was a span of 7 bases. Germline V gives CDR1 SGHVS, CDR2 FNYEAQ. This CDR3 has 12 residues. The CDR3 nucleotides are TGTGCCAGCAGTAGACAGGGAAACACCATATATTTT. This encodes CASSRQGNTIYF.

The rearrangement uses TRBV6-6 and TRBJ2-7; 7 bases map to TRBD1. Germline values: CDR1 MNHNY, CDR2 SVGAGI (reference sequence). This CDR3 is 14 amino acids long. With V trimmed by 7 bases and J by 0 bases, 6 bases remained unmatched. The CDR3 nucleotides read TGTGCCAGCACCGCCGGGACAGTCTCCTACGAGCAGTACTTC. Protein product: CASTAGTVSYEQYF.

The chain links TRBV5-3 to TRBJ2-7, with D perhaps TRBD2 (6 bases). TRBV5-3 is an ORF for which the function is uncertain. The ends were cut back, 4 bases at V and 6 bases at J, with 11 bases in the middle. The CDR3 has 12 amino acids. The CDR3 sequence is CARSPRRAEQYF. DNA for the CDR3: TGTGCCAGAAGCCCCAGGAGGGCCGAGCAGTACTTC.

V gene TRBV6-1 combines with J gene TRBJ2-3; 7 bases are shared with TRBD2. The V and J ends lost 6 bases and 3 bases, in that order; junction bases with no gene match: 6. The CDR3 totals 14 residues. The germline V gene encodes CDR1 MNHNS and CDR2 SASEGT. The CDR3 spells CASRKRGETDTQYF. In nucleotides, the CDR3 is TGTGCCAGCAGGAAGCGGGGAGAGACAGATACGCAGTATTTT.

The chain uses TRBV2 and TRBJ2-4; 7 bases are shared with TRBD1. Germline V gene data show CDR1 as SNHLY and CDR2 as FYNNEI. The V and J ends lost 5 bases and 0 bases, in that order; junction bases with no gene match: 4. This CDR3 is 15 amino acids long. As DNA, the CDR3 is TGTGCCAGCAGTCTGGACAGGCTAGCCAAAAACATTCAGTACTTC. The encoded protein is CASSLDRLAKNIQYF.

This chain connects TRBV5-1 to TRBJ2-7; TRBD2 agrees at 10 bases. The CDR3 spans 17 residues. Trimming removed 7 bases from V and 0 bases from J; junction bases left unmatched: 13. Looked up from germline, CDR1 is SGHRS and CDR2 is YFSETQ. CDR3 protein: CASSEELAGPSSYEQYF. CDR3 nucleotide sequence: TGCGCCAGCTCCGAGGAACTAGCGGGACCAAGCTCCTACGAGCAGTACTTC.

With respect to this clone: Germline and junction disagree at one end, which may indicate a read error. The chain has TRBV13 and TRBJ1-2, with a tentative D call TRBD1 (5 bases). CDR1 is PRHDT, CDR2 FYEKMQ, per germline (reference sequence). This CDR3 spans 14 amino acids. The CDR3 region is CASRGGGDPGTPSF. CDR3 nucleotide sequence: TGTGCCAGCAGGGGAGGTGGGGATCCCGGGACGCCGTCCTTC.

This clone has just a few counts. V usage is TRBV7-6 and J usage is TRBJ1-2; no reliable D call. This CDR3 has 13 residues. CDR1 is SGHVS, CDR2 FNYEAQ, per germline. V gave up 5 bases and J gave up 7 bases, with 14 bases separating them. The CDR3 region has the DNA TGTGCCAGCAGCCTAGATGAGGCGAGTGGCTACACCTTC. Translated, it gives CASSLDEASGYTF.